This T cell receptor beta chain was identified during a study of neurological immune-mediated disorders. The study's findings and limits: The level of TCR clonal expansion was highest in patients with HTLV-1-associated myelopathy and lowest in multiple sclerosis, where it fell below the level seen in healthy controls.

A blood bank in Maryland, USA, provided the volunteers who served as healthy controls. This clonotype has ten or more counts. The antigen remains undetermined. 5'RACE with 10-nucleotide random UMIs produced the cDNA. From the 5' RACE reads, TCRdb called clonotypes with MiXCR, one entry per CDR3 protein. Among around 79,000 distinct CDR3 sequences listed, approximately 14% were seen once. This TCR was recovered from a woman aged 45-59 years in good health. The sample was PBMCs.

In DNA, the CDR3 is TGCAGCTTTTCCCCGGGTCTCGCGGCCGACATTCAGTACTTC. This encodes CSFSPGLAADIQYF. The chain uses TRBV29-1 and TRBJ2-4; D is uncertain. The CDR3 spans 14 residues. V lost 8 bases and J 8 bases, leaving 22 bases between the germline ends. Germline V gives CDR1 SQVTM, CDR2 ANQGSEA.